This note documents a single T cell receptor (beta chain) sequence. The antigen is not known. The entry originates in a study of T cell responses to AZD1222 COVID-19 vaccine. The method was immunoSEQ multiplex PCR; TCRdb's version includes in-frame clones alone and lacks a portion of them. The sample has roughly 100,000 clones; approximately 89% are singletons. General study results and limits: Nearly half of spike-specific TCRs reportedly target unmutated variant regions. Repertoire sampling was restricted to post-peak T cell response timepoints.

Trimming shortened V by 3 bases and J by 5 bases, and 10 bases separated the two germline ends. CDR1 and CDR2 (germline): SGHAT, FQNNGV. The CDR3 contains 13 residues. This TCR was sampled from an adult who received the AZD1222 COVID-19 vaccine. The J gene is TRBJ1-1, the V gene TRBV11-2, with D maybe TRBD1 (6 bases). Sequenced material: peripheral blood, taken 28 days after the second AZD1222 dose. Written as DNA, the CDR3 is TGTGCCAGCAGCTTTTTCAGGGGAACTGAAGCTTTCTTT. Amino acids: CASSFFRGTEAFF.